This TCR beta chain was observed in a study of blood T cells in healthy people across ages. Findings and limits, study-wide: Researchers report that TCR beta diversity correlated strongly with naive T cell percentage.

There are many counts of this clonotype. The target antigen is unknown. Each of the donors had 8 to 10 milliliters of peripheral blood drawn into EDTA-treated Vacutainer tubes. Trimming shortened V by 6 bases and J by 4 bases, and 13 bases separated the two germline ends. The CDR3 contains 14 residues. Germline V gives CDR1 SGHTA, CDR2 FQGNSA. Alongside a J-beta primer mix, a sample-barcoded 5' primer served in a second PCR lasting about 7 to 12 cycles. The template-switch adaptor, which had 12 random nucleotides, put a tag on each cDNA molecule. TCRdb re-analysed the 5' RACE reads in MiXCR, keeping a single row per CDR3 protein. The table lists roughly 700,000 distinct CDR3 sequences, more than 40% of them singletons.

The source is a woman aged 55-69 years in good health. The sample consisted of blood. V gene TRBV7-2 combines with J gene TRBJ2-1; TRBD2 might be the D (5 bases). The chain's CDR3 is CASSPLVSYNEQFF. The CDR3, as DNA: TGTGCCAGCAGTCCACTAGTTTCTTACAATGAGCAGTTCTTC.